These 25 T cell receptor beta chains originate from one sample sequenced in a study of blood T cell repertoires in COVID-19. Only in-frame clones appear in the TCRdb table, and some are missing; sequencing was by immunoSEQ multiplex PCR. Of about 80,000 clones listed, around 80% were seen once; the top ten hold approximately 12%. The specimen was peripheral blood. These receptors were obtained from an elderly man with acute or convalescent COVID-19.

The chain has TRBV7-9 and TRBJ1-2; tentative D call: TRBD1 (6 bases). The CDR3 loop spans 14 amino acids. Germline V gene lookup returns CDR1 SEHNR and CDR2 FQNEAQ (reference sequence). Trimming shortened V by 1 base and J by 5 bases, and 11 bases separated the two germline ends. This chain's CDR3 is CASSLDGQWYGYTF. DNA of the CDR3: TGTGCCAGCAGCTTAGACGGACAGTGGTATGGCTACACCTTC.

This chain joins TRBV20-1 and TRBJ1-2, with D uncertain. Per the germline V gene, CDR1 is DFQATT and CDR2 is SNEGSKA (reference sequence). There are 15 residues in the CDR3. V lost 6 bases to trimming and J lost 0 bases, with 17 bases between them. The CDR3 nucleotides are TGCAGTGCAAGTACGGGTCATCTTACTAACTATGGCTACACCTTC. Translating gives CSASTGHLTNYGYTF.

This clone has just one count. The chain joins TRBV19 to TRBJ1-2; D gene ambiguous. This CDR3 has 14 amino acids. Germline-derived CDR1 and CDR2 are LNHDA and SQIVND (reference sequence). Between the trimmed V and J ends, which lost 4 bases and 1 base, there was a span of 10 bases. This CDR3 reads CASSTTRGNYGYTF. CDR3 coding DNA: TGTGCCAGTAGTACGACCAGAGGTAACTATGGCTACACCTTC.

This clone was counted a single time. This rearrangement joins TRBV12-3 or TRBV12-4 to TRBJ1-2; 8 positions match TRBD1. The V gene end was trimmed by 5 bases and the J gene end by 8 bases; junction bases not matched to a gene: 7. The CDR3 has 13 residues. The CDR3 region has the DNA TGTGCCAGCAGTCAAGACAGGGGTGGAGGCTACACCTTC. Its translation: CASSQDRGGGYTF.

This rearrangement joins TRBV18 to TRBJ2-1, with TRBD1 identical over 7 bases. CDR1 is KGHSH and CDR2 is LQKENI in the germline V gene. J was trimmed by 5 bases and V by 6 bases; bases with no gene match: 4. The CDR3 covers 13 residues. The CDR3 DNA is TGTGCCAGCTCTCCGGGACAGAACAATGAGCAGTTCTTC. Its translation is CASSPGQNNEQFF. The full variable domain, its missing parts supplied by reference TRBV18 and TRBJ2-1, is NAGVMQNPRHLVRRRGQEARLRCSPMKGHSHVYWYRQLPEEGLKFMVYLQKENIIDESGMPKERFSAEFPKEGPSILRIQQVVRGDSAAYFCASSPGQNNEQFFGPGTRLTVL.

A word on this clone: Other nucleotide sequences from this sample produce the same CDR3. Here the CDR3 DNA reads TGTGCCAGCAGTTATGGCGGGGGGAACACCGGGGAGCTGTTTTTT. Its translation is CASSYGGGNTGELFF. The chain joins TRBV6-5 to TRBJ2-2, with 7 bases identical to TRBD2. The CDR3 sequence is 15 residues long. Trimming at V came to 3 bases and at J to 1 base, leaving 2 bases not matched to a gene. In germline, CDR1 is MNHEY, CDR2 SVGAGI.

This clone was counted between two and nine times. This sequence joins TRBV3-1 (or the pseudogene TRBV3-2) and TRBJ1-1, with 7 bases that match TRBD1. The CDR3 has 17 residues. After removal of 4 bases from V and 3 bases from J, the junction contained 14 bases not matched to a gene. Germline lookup yields CDR1 LGHDT and CDR2 YNNKEL (reference sequence). The CDR3 nucleotides are TGTGCCAGCAGCCCACTTCGGACAGGAAGGTCGGACACTGAAGCTTTCTTT. This sequence encodes CASSPLRTGRSDTEAFF.

V and J are TRBV18 and TRBJ2-1; tentative D call: TRBD1 (6 bases). V lost 2 bases, J lost 2 bases, and 7 bases lay in between. This CDR3 contains 14 residues. CDR1 and CDR2 (germline): KGHSH, LQKENI. The CDR3 DNA reads TGTGCCAGCTCACCAGGACAGACCTACAATGAGCAGTTCTTC. Translating it yields CASSPGQTYNEQFF.

The V gene is TRBV30, the J gene TRBJ2-1, with D maybe TRBD2 (5 bases). Trimming pared 2 bases from V and 0 bases from J, leaving 11 bases between. Germline V gene sequence: CDR1 GTSNPN, CDR2 SVGIG (reference sequence). The CDR3 is 15 residues long. CDR3 region: CAWSNERSSYNEQFF. In DNA, the CDR3 is TGTGCCTGGAGTAACGAGCGGAGCTCCTACAATGAGCAGTTCTTC.

This rearrangement joins TRBV29-1 to TRBJ1-1; 8 nucleotides align to TRBD1. V shed 4 bases, J shed 6 bases, and the junction held 13 bases outside the gene matches. The CDR3 totals 15 residues. Germline loops: CDR1 SQVTM, CDR2 ANQGSEA. The chain's CDR3 is CSVGQGSSRIAEAFF. CDR3 nucleotides: TGCAGCGTTGGACAGGGGAGTTCGCGGATCGCTGAAGCTTTCTTT. Looking up the rest from reference TRBV29-1 and TRBJ1-1 gives the full variable domain: SAVISQKPSRDICQRGTSLTIQCQVDSQVTMMFWYRQQPGQSLTLIATANQGSEATYESGFVIDKFPISRPNLTFSTLTVSNMSPEDSSIYLCSVGQGSSRIAEAFFGQGTRLTVV.

The rearrangement joins TRBV19 to TRBJ1-5; 7 positions agree with TRBD1. In germline, CDR1 is LNHDA, CDR2 SQIVND (reference sequence). The CDR3 runs 15 residues. V gave up 7 bases and J gave up 4 bases; unmatched junction bases: 10. Here the CDR3 DNA reads TGTGCCAGTAAGTCTTCCGGGACAGCTAATCAGCCCCAGCATTTT. This sequence encodes CASKSSGTANQPQHF.

The rearrangement joins TRBV7-3 to TRBJ1-2, with 9 bases lining up with TRBD1. Germline V CDR1 and CDR2: SGHTA, FQGTGA. This CDR3 has 15 amino acids. V lost 0 bases to trimming and J lost 5 bases; unmatched junction nucleotides: 4. The CDR3 loop is CASSLTGQGTYGYTF. CDR3 sequence (DNA): TGTGCCAGCAGCTTAACAGGACAGGGGACGTATGGCTACACCTTC.

The chain combines TRBV10-3 with TRBJ2-1, with 8 positions matching TRBD2. V lost 3 bases to trimming and J lost 7 bases; unmatched junction nucleotides: 5. In germline, CDR1 is ENHRY, CDR2 SYGVKD. This CDR3 region has 14 residues. In DNA, the CDR3 is TGTGCCATCAGTGATCTTAGCGGGGTTAATGAGCAGTTCTTC. Its translation is CAISDLSGVNEQFF.

The rearrangement links TRBV7-9 to TRBJ1-2; TRBD1 might be the D (5 bases). The CDR3 has 15 amino acids. Per the germline V gene, CDR1 is SEHNR and CDR2 is FQNEAQ (reference sequence). V lost 2 bases and J lost 7, with 17 bases in between. CDR3 region: CASSLSGAYDRGYTF. The CDR3 DNA follows: TGTGCCAGCAGCTTATCTGGGGCATACGATCGTGGCTACACCTTC.

The V and J genes are TRBV27 and TRBJ1-2, with D perhaps matching TRBD1 (6 bases). V shed 2 bases and J shed 6 bases, with 13 bases lying between them. This CDR3 is 14 amino acids long. Looked up from germline, CDR1 is MNHEY and CDR2 is SMNVEV (reference sequence). The CDR3 region has the DNA TGTGCCAGCAGTTTAAAGGGACATCGGGATGGCTACACCTTC. Translation gives CASSLKGHRDGYTF.

The chain couples TRBV13 to TRBJ1-3; D is ambiguous. Looked up from germline, CDR1 is PRHDT and CDR2 is FYEKMQ (reference sequence). The CDR3 contains 16 residues. V shed 0 bases and J shed 2 bases, with 11 bases lying between them. CDR3 coding DNA: TGTGCCAGCAGCTTAGGGTGGAGGGCGGCTGGAAACACCATATATTTT. Translated: CASSLGWRAAGNTIYF.

This clone has just a few counts. V usage is TRBV6-6 and J usage is TRBJ1-2; a weak D match, TRBD1 (6 bases). Germline V gene lookup returns CDR1 MNHNY and CDR2 SVGAGI (reference sequence). The V and J ends lost 5 bases and 5 bases respectively, with 12 bases between them. This CDR3 is built from 13 residues. The CDR3 sequence is CASSPGGRYGYTF. DNA for the CDR3: TGTGCCAGCAGTCCCGGGGGGCGATATGGCTACACCTTC.

The chain links TRBV9 to TRBJ1-4, with 11 bases fitting TRBD1. Germline assignment: CDR1 SGDLS and CDR2 YYNGEE. This CDR3 is built from 15 residues. V shed 0 bases, J shed 7 bases, and the junction held 2 bases outside the gene matches. For the CDR3, the DNA is TGTGCCAGCAGCGTAGTTGGGACAGGGGGTGAAAAACTGTTTTTT. Translation gives CASSVVGTGGEKLFF. The full variable domain, its missing parts supplied by reference TRBV9 and TRBJ1-4, is DSGVTQTPKHLITATGQRVTLRCSPRSGDLSVYWYQQSLDQGLQFLIQYYNGEERAKGNILERFSAQQFPDLHSELNLSSLELGDSALYFCASSVVGTGGEKLFFGSGTQLSVL.

V and J are TRBV11-2 and TRBJ2-1; a possible D gene is TRBD1 (5 bases). The CDR3 has 12 amino acids. V was trimmed by 5 bases and J by 11 bases, leaving 13 bases between them. Germline values: CDR1 SGHAT, CDR2 FQNNGV. DNA of the CDR3: TGTGCCAGCAGCCCCTCACAGGACCAGCAGTTCTTC. It specifies CASSPSQDQQFF.

This clone has only a few counts. The genes are TRBV7-9 and TRBJ1-1; 7 nucleotides line up with TRBD1. The CDR3 has 13 residues. With V trimmed by 1 base and J by 7 bases, 3 bases remained unmatched. Germline V lookup: CDR1 SEHNR, CDR2 FQNEAQ (reference sequence). CDR3 bases: TGTGCCAGCAGCTTAGGACAGGGCTTTGAAGCTTTCTTT. Translating gives CASSLGQGFEAFF.

The V gene is TRBV7-9, the J gene TRBJ1-2; possibly TRBD1 for D (6 bases). CDR1 is SEHNR, CDR2 FQNEAQ, per germline (reference sequence). The CDR3 extends over 13 amino acids. V was trimmed by 5 bases and J by 5 bases, leaving 12 bases between them. The CDR3 DNA follows: TGTGCCAGCAGCCCCAATCAGGGGTATGGCTACACCTTC. Translating it yields CASSPNQGYGYTF.

This rearrangement joins TRBV7-9 to TRBJ2-3; unclear D gene. V lost 5 bases to trimming and J lost 2 bases, with 11 bases between them. Looked up from germline, CDR1 is SEHNR and CDR2 is FQNEAQ (reference sequence). The CDR3 is made up of 14 amino acids. CDR3 sequence (DNA): TGTGCCAGCAGCAGGAGCATGGTCACAGATACGCAGTATTTT. Residues: CASSRSMVTDTQYF.

This sequence joins TRBV9 and TRBJ2-3; unclear D gene. Deletions cut 3 bases from V and 3 bases from J, with 8 bases between. CDR3 size: 13 residues. Germline lookup yields CDR1 SGDLS and CDR2 YYNGEE. In DNA form, the CDR3 reads TGTGCCAGCAGCGGGGCTGAAACAGATACGCAGTATTTT. It encodes CASSGAETDTQYF.

This clone is a singleton in its sample. The gene calls are TRBV7-8 and TRBJ2-2, with a weak D call TRBD2 (6 bases). Germline V CDR1 and CDR2: SGHVS, FQNEAQ. V shed 3 bases and J shed 6 bases, with 11 bases lying between them. The CDR3 is made up of 14 amino acids. CDR3 loop: CASSLRLGAGELFF. CDR3 nucleotide sequence: TGTGCCAGCAGCTTGCGACTAGGGGCCGGGGAGCTGTTTTTT.

The gene calls are TRBV9 and TRBJ1-6; 8 nucleotides agree with TRBD1. Germline assignment: CDR1 SGDLS and CDR2 YYNGEE. V shed 3 bases, J shed 8 bases, and the junction held 13 bases outside the gene matches. The CDR3 totals 17 residues. CDR3 in DNA: TGTGCCAGCAGCGCCACTATAGGACAGGGTAGGGATTCACCCCTCCACTTT. The encoded protein is CASSATIGQGRDSPLHF. Based on the CDR3 plus reference TRBV9 and TRBJ1-6, the full variable domain is DSGVTQTPKHLITATGQRVTLRCSPRSGDLSVYWYQQSLDQGLQFLIQYYNGEERAKGNILERFSAQQFPDLHSELNLSSLELGDSALYFCASSATIGQGRDSPLHFGNGTRLTVT.